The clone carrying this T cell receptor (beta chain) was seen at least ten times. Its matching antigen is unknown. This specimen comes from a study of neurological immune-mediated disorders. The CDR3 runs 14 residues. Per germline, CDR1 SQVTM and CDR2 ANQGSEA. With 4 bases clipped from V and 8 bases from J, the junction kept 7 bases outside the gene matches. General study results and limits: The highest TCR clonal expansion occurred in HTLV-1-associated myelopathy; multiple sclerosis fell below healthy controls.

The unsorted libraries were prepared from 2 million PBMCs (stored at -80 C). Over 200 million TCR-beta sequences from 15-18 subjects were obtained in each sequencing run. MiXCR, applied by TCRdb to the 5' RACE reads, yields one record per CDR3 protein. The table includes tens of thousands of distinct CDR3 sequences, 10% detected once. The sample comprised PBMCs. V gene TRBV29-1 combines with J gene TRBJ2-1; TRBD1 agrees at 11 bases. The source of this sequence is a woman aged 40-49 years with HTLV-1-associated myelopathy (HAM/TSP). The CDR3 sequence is CSVAGGTGGYEQFF. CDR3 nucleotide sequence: TGCAGCGTTGCCGGTGGGACAGGGGGTTATGAGCAGTTCTTC.